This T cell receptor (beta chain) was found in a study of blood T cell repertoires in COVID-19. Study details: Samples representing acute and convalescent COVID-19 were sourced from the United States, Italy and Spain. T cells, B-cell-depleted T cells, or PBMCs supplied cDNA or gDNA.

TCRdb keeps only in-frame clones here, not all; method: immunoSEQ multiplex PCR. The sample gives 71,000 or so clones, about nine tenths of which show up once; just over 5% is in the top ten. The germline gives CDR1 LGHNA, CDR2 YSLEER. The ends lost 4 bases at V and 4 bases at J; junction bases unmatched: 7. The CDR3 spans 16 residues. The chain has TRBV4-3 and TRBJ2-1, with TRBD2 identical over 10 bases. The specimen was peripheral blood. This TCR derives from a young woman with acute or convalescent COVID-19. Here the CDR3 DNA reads TGCGCCAGCAGCCTGACAAGGACTAGCGGTTACAATGAGCAGTTCTTC. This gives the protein CASSLTRTSGYNEQFF.